Each of the 24 T cell receptor beta chains below was sequenced from the same sample in a study of blood T cell repertoires in COVID-19. The assay was immunoSEQ multiplex PCR, and TCRdb's table has in-frame clones only and misses some. The sample contains roughly 93,000 clones, roughly nine tenths of which appear only once. Sequenced sample: peripheral blood. The receptors shown here come from a man in his fifties with acute or convalescent COVID-19.

The chain carries TRBV27 and TRBJ2-2; 9 nucleotides line up with TRBD1. Per germline, CDR1 MNHEY and CDR2 SMNVEV (reference sequence). The CDR3 runs 16 residues. After removal of 1 base from V and 2 bases from J, the junction contained 2 bases not matched to a gene. The CDR3 DNA reads TGTGCCAGCAGTTTATGGACAGGGGTTAACACCGGGGAGCTGTTTTTT. This gives the protein CASSLWTGVNTGELFF.

This chain uses TRBV29-1 with TRBJ2-5; no definite D call. Trimming removed 8 bases from V and 4 bases from J, with 14 bases in between. CDR1 SQVTM and CDR2 ANQGSEA come from the germline V gene. CDR3 size: 12 residues. CDR3 in amino acids: CSSRKGVETQYF. CDR3 nucleotides: TGCAGCTCAAGGAAAGGAGTAGAGACCCAGTACTTC. The full variable domain, rest sourced from reference TRBV29-1 and TRBJ2-5, is SAVISQKPSRDICQRGTSLTIQCQVDSQVTMMFWYRQQPGQSLTLIATANQGSEATYESGFVIDKFPISRPNLTFSTLTVSNMSPEDSSIYLCSSRKGVETQYFGPGTRLLVL.

This sequence joins TRBV3-1 (or the pseudogene TRBV3-2) and TRBJ2-2; D ambiguous. There are 17 residues in the CDR3. Germline CDR1 LGHDT, CDR2 YNNKEL (reference sequence). Trimming stripped 0 bases from V and 1 base from J, with 12 bases between. The CDR3 sequence is CASSQDTPTLNTGELFF. Written as DNA, the CDR3 is TGTGCCAGCAGCCAAGACACTCCGACATTGAACACCGGGGAGCTGTTTTTT.

The rearrangement uses TRBV2 and TRBJ2-6; 9 nucleotides agree with TRBD1. V trimming: 4 bases; J trimming: 0 bases; junction bases outside the gene matches: 7. In germline, CDR1 is SNHLY, CDR2 FYNNEI. The CDR3 extends over 18 amino acids. The CDR3 DNA follows: TGTGCCAGCAGTGGGGGACAGGGAAGTCTCTCTGGGGCCAACGTCCTGACTTTC. Translated: CASSGGQGSLSGANVLTF.

The rearrangement joins TRBV9 to TRBJ2-1; D is possibly TRBD1 (6 bases). Germline V CDR1 and CDR2: SGDLS, YYNGEE. Deletions cut 3 bases from V and 0 bases from J, with 19 bases between. CDR3 length: 18 residues. The CDR3 DNA follows: TGTGCCAGCAGCGCCTCCCACAGGGCCTTAAGCTCCTACAATGAGCAGTTCTTC. Its protein product is CASSASHRALSSYNEQFF.

The V gene is TRBV27, the J gene TRBJ2-5; 16 bases line up with TRBD2. V lost 5 bases, J lost 5 bases, and 20 bases stayed unmatched. Germline V gives CDR1 MNHEY, CDR2 SMNVEV (reference sequence). The CDR3 is 21 residues long. The CDR3 DNA reads as TGTGCCAGCAGTCCCGGACCGGGACTAGCGGGGGGGACCCGATACCGGGAGACCCAGTACTTC. Translated: CASSPGPGLAGGTRYRETQYF.

This clone was found a few times. DNA of the CDR3: TGTGCCAGCAGCGCCCGACTAGCGGGGGGGGGCCCTAGCACAGATACGCAGTATTTT. This translates into CASSARLAGGGPSTDTQYF. This chain links TRBV9 with TRBJ2-3; TRBD2 matches at 14 bases. Per the germline V gene, CDR1 is SGDLS and CDR2 is YYNGEE. The CDR3 is made up of 19 amino acids. V shed 3 bases and J 0 bases; nucleotides not matched to a gene: 9.

The V call is TRBV19, the J call TRBJ1-5, with D uncertain. From germline, CDR1 is LNHDA and CDR2 SQIVND (reference sequence). V was shortened by 9 bases and J by 11 bases, with 23 bases between the two germline ends. The CDR3 runs 14 residues. The CDR3 here is CASREKGQVGAQHF. In DNA, the CDR3 is TGTGCCAGCCGCGAAAAAGGGCAGGTCGGGGCCCAGCATTTT. Drawing the rest from reference TRBV19 and TRBJ1-5, the complete variable domain is DGGITQSPKYLFRKEGQNVTLSCEQNLNHDAMYWYRQDPGQGLRLIYYSQIVNDFQKGDIAEGYSVSREKKESFPLTVTSAQKNPTAFYLCASREKGQVGAQHFGDGTRLSIL.

The rearrangement uses TRBV7-3 and TRBJ1-2, with 9 bases lining up with TRBD1. Germline CDR1 is SGHTA and CDR2 is FQGTGA. With V trimmed by 5 bases and J by 8 bases, 6 bases remained unmatched. CDR3 length: 13 residues. CDR3 in DNA: TGTGCCAGCAGCGATAGACAGGGGGTAGGCTACACCTTC. It yields the protein CASSDRQGVGYTF.

V is TRBV6-5 and J is TRBJ2-2; D unresolved. Germline V gives CDR1 MNHEY, CDR2 SVGAGI. V lost 6 bases to trimming and J lost 0 bases, with 11 bases between them. The CDR3 is 15 residues long. This CDR3 is CASSSAGTNTGELFF. The CDR3, as DNA: TGTGCCAGCAGCTCCGCAGGAACGAACACCGGGGAGCTGTTTTTT.

This sequence joins TRBV18 and TRBJ1-5; 12 nucleotides match TRBD1. J gave up 6 bases and V 6 bases, and 6 bases lay outside the gene matches. Germline V gene lookup returns CDR1 KGHSH and CDR2 LQKENI. This CDR3 is 15 amino acids long. Here the CDR3 DNA reads TGTGCCAGCTCCCCGGGACAGGGGGCCGGTCAGCCCCAGCATTTT. This translates into CASSPGQGAGQPQHF.

V and J are TRBV9 and TRBJ1-4, with D possibly matching TRBD1 (6 bases). V shed 4 bases and J shed 4 bases, with 14 bases lying between them. CDR1 and CDR2 from the germline V gene are SGDLS and YYNGEE. The CDR3 is 15 residues long. CDR3 sequence: CASSLSTGLNEKLFF. The DNA for the CDR3 is TGTGCCAGCAGCTTATCGACAGGCCTTAATGAAAAACTGTTTTTT. The full variable domain, with the rest looked up from reference TRBV9 and TRBJ1-4, is DSGVTQTPKHLITATGQRVTLRCSPRSGDLSVYWYQQSLDQGLQFLIQYYNGEERAKGNILERFSAQQFPDLHSELNLSSLELGDSALYFCASSLSTGLNEKLFFGSGTQLSVL.

This chain joins TRBV20-1 and TRBJ1-1; 7 bases agree with TRBD1. CDR1 and CDR2 from the germline V gene are DFQATT and SNEGSKA (reference sequence). V trimming: 5 bases; J trimming: 9 bases; junction bases outside the gene matches: 6. The CDR3 loop spans 11 amino acids. CDR3: CSAGQDLKAFF. CDR3 coding DNA: TGCAGTGCTGGACAGGACCTCAAAGCTTTCTTT.

This sequence joins TRBV7-2 and TRBJ1-6, with 9 bases aligning to TRBD1. The CDR3 is 17 amino acids. J lost 0 bases, V lost 6 bases, and 6 bases had no gene match. CDR1 and CDR2 (germline): SGHTA, FQGNSA. The CDR3, as DNA: TGTGCCAGCAGTAGCCAGACAGGGGGCTCCTATAATTCACCCCTCCACTTT. It specifies CASSSQTGGSYNSPLHF.

This clone appeared once. V gene TRBV5-5 combines with J gene TRBJ2-7; TRBD1 aligns across 9 bases. J lost 0 bases, V lost 3 bases, and 4 bases had no gene match. Germline assignment: CDR1 SGHKS and CDR2 YYEKEE (reference sequence). The CDR3 contains 15 residues. CDR3 region: CASSWTGVYSYEQYV. CDR3 in DNA: TGTGCCAGCAGCTGGACAGGGGTATACTCCTACGAGCAGTACGTC.

The chain has TRBV7-2 and TRBJ1-1; D might be TRBD1 (6 bases). The length of the CDR3 is 13 residues. The V gene lost 10 bases and the J gene lost 4 bases, with 16 bases spanning the gap. CDR1 SGHTA and CDR2 FQGNSA come from the germline V gene. Written as DNA, the CDR3 is TGTGCCACCGCGACAGGAGTTGTCACTGAAGCTTTCTTT. This sequence encodes CATATGVVTEAFF.

V is TRBV7-9 and J is TRBJ1-2; a weak D match, TRBD1 (5 bases). Trimming stripped 1 base from V and 5 bases from J, with 14 bases between. CDR1 is SEHNR, CDR2 FQNEAQ, per germline (reference sequence). The CDR3 covers 15 residues. CDR3 in DNA: TGTGCCAGCAGCTTAGGGGGCGGGGCAGTGTATGGCTACACCTTC. Its translation is CASSLGGGAVYGYTF.

The V gene is TRBV12-3 or TRBV12-4, the J gene TRBJ1-6, with a possible D match to TRBD1 (6 bases). V shed 4 bases and J shed 12 bases, with 7 bases lying between them. CDR3 size: 11 residues. CDR3 nucleotides: TGTGCCAGCAGTTCGGACAGACCCCTCCACTTT. It codes for CASSSDRPLHF.

This clone was seen once. The CDR3 nucleotides are TGTGCCAGCAGTGAAGGGGGGGACCTTTCACCCCTCCACTTT. This codes for CASSEGGDLSPLHF. The chain uses TRBV6-1 and TRBJ1-6, with D maybe TRBD1 (5 bases). Germline V gene sequence: CDR1 MNHNS, CDR2 SASEGT. This CDR3 has 14 residues. V lost 1 base and J 9 bases, leaving 10 bases between the germline ends.

The chain links TRBV6-1 to TRBJ1-2; 7 bases match TRBD1. The CDR3 loop spans 13 amino acids. Germline CDR1 MNHNS, CDR2 SASEGT. Losses at the gene ends were 1 base for V and 5 bases for J; bases not matched to a gene: 1. The chain's CDR3 is CASSEDRGYGYTF. The CDR3, as DNA: TGTGCCAGCAGTGAAGACAGGGGATATGGCTACACCTTC.

This clone was seen more than once but under ten times. The chain recombines TRBV20-1 with TRBJ1-2; D not resolved. Germline assignment: CDR1 DFQATT and CDR2 SNEGSKA (reference sequence). The CDR3 spans 15 residues. V was cut by 3 bases and J by 5 bases, with 19 bases left in between. CDR3 DNA sequence: TGCAGTGCTAGTGCAGGCAGAAGGTCAAGTTATGGCTACACCTTC. Amino acid sequence: CSASAGRRSSYGYTF.

This clone was picked up a small number of times. The chain combines TRBV10-2 with TRBJ2-6, with TRBD2 identical over 10 bases. Unmatched junction bases numbered 10, after V lost 2 bases and J lost 0 bases. Germline CDR1 is WSHSY and CDR2 is SAAADI. The CDR3 is 20 amino acids. In DNA, the CDR3 is TGCGCCAGCAGTGAGGGCCTCTGGGTAGCGGGGGGCTCTGGGGCCAACGTCCTGACTTTC. As protein: CASSEGLWVAGGSGANVLTF.

The sample holds a few counts of this clone. V usage is TRBV6-6 and J usage is TRBJ2-7, with D unresolved. The CDR3 is made up of 11 amino acids. The germline V gene encodes CDR1 MNHNY and CDR2 SVGAGI (reference sequence). V was cut by 4 bases and J by 3 bases, with 4 bases left in between. The CDR3 region has the DNA TGTGCCAGCAGTTCACTCTACGAGCAGTACGTC. Translating gives CASSSLYEQYV.

This clone appeared a single time. The chain employs TRBV28 and TRBJ1-6, with D maybe TRBD1 (6 bases). The V end lost 3 bases, the J end lost 5 bases, and 14 bases lay between the germline ends. Germline CDR1 MDHEN, CDR2 SYDVKM. The CDR3 consists of 16 residues. Written as DNA, the CDR3 is TGTGCCAGCAGTTTCTCCAGGGGCCCCAATAATTCACCCCTCCACTTT. Translated: CASSFSRGPNNSPLHF.